The sequence of this TCR beta chain was determined in a study of PD-1 blockade in classical Hodgkin lymphoma. The germline V gene encodes CDR1 SQVTM and CDR2 ANQGSEA. The germline V and J ends were trimmed by 2 bases and 2 bases, with 12 bases remaining between them. This CDR3 is 14 amino acids long. Brentuximab vedotin exposure varied among the patients, all of whom had relapsed after autologous stem cell transplantation. Sequenced by immunoSEQ multiplex PCR; TCRdb stores in-frame clones only, minus some. Here the sample spans under 60,000 clones, 73% being singletons. The rearrangement links TRBV29-1 to TRBJ1-2; the D gene is possibly TRBD1 (6 bases). The clonotype originates from a human donor with classical Hodgkin lymphoma. The sequencing used peripheral blood mononuclear cells (PBMCs), collected at baseline. The CDR3, as DNA: TGCAGCGTTGAATTGGGACAACAAAACTATGGCTACACCTTC. Protein product: CSVELGQQNYGYTF.